What follows are 12 T cell receptor beta chains derived from one specimen sequenced in a study of technical replicates of blood from a handful of donors. Assay used: immunoSEQ multiplex PCR; TCRdb lists only in-frame clones, some missing. Of some 78,000 clones listed, nearly 95% were seen once; the top ten hold over 0.25%. The specimen sequenced was T cells isolated from PBMCs. These receptors were taken from a human donor in good health.

The rearrangement uses TRBV6-1 and TRBJ2-7; D may be TRBD1 (6 bases). V dropped 5 bases and J dropped 3 bases, with 11 bases sitting between them. Germline values: CDR1 MNHNS, CDR2 SASEGT. The CDR3 is 13 amino acids. The DNA of the CDR3 is TGTGCCAGCAGTCACAGGACAGTCTACGAGCAGTACTTC. This sequence encodes CASSHRTVYEQYF.

The V gene is TRBV7-9, the J gene TRBJ2-5; no reliable D call. CDR1 and CDR2 (germline): SEHNR, FQNEAQ (reference sequence). With 5 bases removed from V and 0 bases from J, the gap between germline ends came to 16 bases. The CDR3 is 16 residues long. CDR3 loop: CASSIQMQANQETQYF. The CDR3, as DNA: TGTGCCAGCAGCATTCAGATGCAGGCAAACCAAGAGACCCAGTACTTC.

V is TRBV9 and J is TRBJ1-3, with unresolved D. This CDR3 contains 15 residues. V was pared by 2 bases and J by 4 bases, with 13 bases between. Germline assignment: CDR1 SGDLS and CDR2 YYNGEE. Here the CDR3 DNA reads TGTGCCAGCAGCGTTCTTACCGGAGGAGGAAACACCATATATTTT. As protein: CASSVLTGGGNTIYF.

J is TRBJ2-7 and V is TRBV5-8; 7 nucleotides match TRBD2. This CDR3 has 15 amino acids. J gave up 3 bases and V 3 bases, and 9 bases lay outside the gene matches. Germline V gene data show CDR1 as SGHTS and CDR2 as YDEGEE. CDR3 in amino acids: CASSSRGAGHYEQYF. In nucleotides, the CDR3 is TGTGCCAGCAGCTCTAGGGGAGCGGGGCACTACGAGCAGTACTTC.

The chain uses TRBV18 and TRBJ2-2, with D possibly matching TRBD1 (6 bases). The V gene lost 4 bases and the J gene lost 4 bases, with 16 bases spanning the gap. Germline assignment: CDR1 KGHSH and CDR2 LQKENI. The CDR3 runs to 16 residues. The CDR3 here is CASSLYRDASTGELFF. Here the CDR3 DNA reads TGTGCCAGCTCACTTTACAGGGACGCTAGCACCGGGGAGCTGTTTTTT.

The chain combines TRBV7-5 with TRBJ1-1; TRBD1 was called by the table and not checked on the DNA. TRBV7-5 is described as a pseudogene. CDR3 length: 14 amino acids. The CDR3 DNA reads TGTGTCAGAAGATTAGCACAGGGGGACACTGAAGCTTTCTTT. Translation: CVRRLAQGDTEAFF.

The V and J genes are TRBV28 and TRBJ1-4, with 7 bases matching TRBD1. V shed 11 bases, J shed 5 bases, and the junction held 14 bases outside the gene matches. This CDR3 spans 15 amino acids. Germline CDR1 is MDHEN and CDR2 is SYDVKM. CDR3 region: CAARGGTAQNEKLFF. The CDR3, as DNA: TGTGCCGCCCGTGGGGGGACAGCGCAAAATGAAAAACTGTTTTTT.

This chain joins TRBV10-3 and TRBJ1-1; D is unresolved. The V gene lost 10 bases and the J gene lost 3 bases, with 18 bases spanning the gap. CDR3 length: 14 residues. The V gene's germline CDR1 is ENHRY and CDR2 SYGVKD. The CDR3 here is CATLPGGTHTEAFF. CDR3 nucleotide sequence: TGTGCCACCCTACCGGGTGGAACCCACACTGAAGCTTTCTTT.

This clone was counted once. The chain uses TRBV18 and TRBJ2-7; D is undetermined. V dropped 0 bases and J dropped 2 bases, with 11 bases sitting between them. CDR1 is KGHSH and CDR2 is LQKENI in the germline V gene. This CDR3 is 15 amino acids long. This CDR3 is CASSPPQNPTYEQYF. The CDR3 region has the DNA TGTGCCAGCTCACCACCACAGAACCCGACCTACGAGCAGTACTTC.

The V and J genes are TRBV6-1 and TRBJ1-5; a weak D match, TRBD1 (6 bases). Germline lookup yields CDR1 MNHNS and CDR2 SASEGT. V was pared by 2 bases and J by 5 bases, with 13 bases between. This CDR3 region has 15 residues. CDR3 loop: CASSEPGQPHQPQHF. CDR3 nucleotides: TGTGCCAGCAGTGAACCAGGACAGCCACATCAGCCCCAGCATTTT.

The sample holds one count of this clone. The chain couples TRBV6-1 to TRBJ1-2; D ambiguous. The CDR3 runs 14 residues. Trimming took 4 bases from V and 4 from J, leaving 13 bases between them. Germline loops: CDR1 MNHNS, CDR2 SASEGT. CDR3 in amino acids: CASSGSAGSYGYTF. The DNA for the CDR3 is TGTGCCAGCAGTGGTAGTGCAGGCAGCTATGGCTACACCTTC.

The chain combines TRBV5-4 with TRBJ1-4, with 9 bases matching TRBD1. Per germline, CDR1 SGHNT and CDR2 YYREEE (reference sequence). This CDR3 is built from 15 residues. J lost 6 bases, V lost 4 bases, and 7 bases had no gene match. CDR3 nucleotide sequence: TGTGCCAGCAGCCGAAACAGGGGGCAACATGAAAAACTGTTTTTT. It translates to CASSRNRGQHEKLFF.